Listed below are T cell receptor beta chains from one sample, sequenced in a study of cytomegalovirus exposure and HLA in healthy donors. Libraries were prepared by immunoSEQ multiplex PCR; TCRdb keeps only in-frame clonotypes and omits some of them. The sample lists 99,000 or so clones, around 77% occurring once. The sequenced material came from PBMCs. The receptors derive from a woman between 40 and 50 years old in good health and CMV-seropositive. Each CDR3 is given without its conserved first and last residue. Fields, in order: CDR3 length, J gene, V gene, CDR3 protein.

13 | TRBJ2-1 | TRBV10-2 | AIGTSGNSYNEQF
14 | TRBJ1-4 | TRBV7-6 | ASSLRLTGAEEKLF
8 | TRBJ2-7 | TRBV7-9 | ASSPDEQY
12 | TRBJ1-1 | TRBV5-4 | ASKEQGFPTEAF
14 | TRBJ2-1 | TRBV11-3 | ASSPRQRESNNEQF
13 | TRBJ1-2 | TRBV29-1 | SAPFAASWTGGYT
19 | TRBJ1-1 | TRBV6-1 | ASSEGSGQGVLFAANTEAF
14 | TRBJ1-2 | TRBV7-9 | SSSFIQSRAEDGYT
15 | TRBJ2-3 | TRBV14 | ASSQFLVGQGTDTQY
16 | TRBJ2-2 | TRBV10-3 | AISESTSGRAASGELF
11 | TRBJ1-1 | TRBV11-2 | ASKWGEGTEAF
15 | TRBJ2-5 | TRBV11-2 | ASSLELGSSRRETQY
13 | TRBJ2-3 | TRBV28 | ASRMRGGYTDTQY
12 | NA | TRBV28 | ASSLLSGNYEQY
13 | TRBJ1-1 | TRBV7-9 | ASSLMGTVNTEAF
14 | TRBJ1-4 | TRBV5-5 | ASSPGQLGFNEKLF
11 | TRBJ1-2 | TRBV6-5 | ASSPRVAYGYT
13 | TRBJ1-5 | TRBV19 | ASSTIDRGGQPQH
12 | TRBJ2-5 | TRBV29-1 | SVETGGGGGTQY